The rows below give T cell receptor beta chains drawn from one sample of a study of control samples from healthy donors and cancer patients. The data were produced by immunoSEQ multiplex PCR, yet TCRdb's version contains in-frame clones alone and is incomplete. The sample consists of some 96,000 clones, roughly 90% of them appearing once. Sequencing used blood. These receptor sequences come from a woman between 50 and 59 years old in good health. CDR3s leave out the opening cysteine and the closing phenylalanine or tryptophan. D genes are given only for firm matches.

TRBV5-1 | - | ASEKVGYNEQF
TRBV5-1 | - | ASSLYGNEQF
TRBV7-9 | - | ASSFAELGGYT
TRBV6-5 | - | ASHRGLADSPLH
TRBV4-1 | - | ASSQGVREPGDEQF
TRBV11-2 | - | ASSFPRGAGYGYT
TRBV6-2/TRBV6-3 | - | ASSDNTNQPQH
TRBV27 | TRBD1 | ASSLSTGETQY
TRBV29-1 | - | SVVLDYSTDEQF
TRBV3-1/TRBV3-2 | TRBD1 | ASSPGQGLVKAEAF
TRBV6-5 | - | ASSSPSWGNTEAF
TRBV7-2 | - | ASSDGRNQPQH
TRBV6-4 | - | ASSESGAGELF
TRBV5-1 | TRBD2 | ASSLVTSGEREQY
TRBV5-1 | - | ASSLAGKGDTQY
TRBV5-8 | - | ASSFGLGYT
TRBV13 | - | ASSLRPTNEKLF
TRBV6-1 | TRBD2 | ASSVPTRLAGRSGTQY
TRBV7-2 | - | ASSLRGTPTEAF
TRBV5-1 | - | ASTAPGVGRSYNEQF
TRBV6-5 | - | ASSYSDRPNTEAF
TRBV6-5 | - | ASTKDSSFYGYT
TRBV19 | TRBD2 | ASMGLAGIDEQF
TRBV7-2 | - | ASSLPDSLPLNYGYT
TRBV4-3 | TRBD2 | ASGPRGGNADTQY
TRBV19 | TRBD1 | ASSGDRGRDTEAF
TRBV30 | TRBD1 | AWRSGQGVNEQY
TRBV6-5 | - | ASSYAGGGYEQY
TRBV6-5 | - | ASSPPILGSEQF
TRBV12-3/TRBV12-4 | - | ASKKDGPYEQY
TRBV7-8 | - | ASSFAGRNTQY
TRBV7-3 | - | ASSRDEANYGYT
TRBV7-3 | - | ASSLSGGLSGYT
TRBV7-2 | - | ASSFYGQQGAF
TRBV18 | - | ASSPPHPLGLRSYGYT
TRBV7-2 | TRBD2 | ASSLAQRGGRNEQF
TRBV10-2 | - | ASSQGVGGYT
TRBV11-2 | TRBD1 | ASSSTQGAYEQY
TRBV6-5 | - | ASNPTTSYGYT
TRBV19 | - | ASSGKAGAPDTQY
TRBV5-1 | - | ASSPEGDGYTEAF
TRBV3-1/TRBV3-2 | TRBD1 | ASSPHLGQGHWVRTEAF
TRBV18 | - | ASSPGGGLDSYT
TRBV6-6 | - | ASSYSISVEAF
TRBV4-2 | - | ASSQEFPYEQY
TRBV5-4 | TRBD1 | ASSPGTGALQTEAF
TRBV18 | TRBD1 | ASSELGTGGNQPQH
TRBV7-3 | TRBD2 | ASSLYSGGGTGELF
TRBV9 | TRBD2 | ASSAKTGTRDGSKNIQY
TRBV9 | - | ASSGKQWNTEAF